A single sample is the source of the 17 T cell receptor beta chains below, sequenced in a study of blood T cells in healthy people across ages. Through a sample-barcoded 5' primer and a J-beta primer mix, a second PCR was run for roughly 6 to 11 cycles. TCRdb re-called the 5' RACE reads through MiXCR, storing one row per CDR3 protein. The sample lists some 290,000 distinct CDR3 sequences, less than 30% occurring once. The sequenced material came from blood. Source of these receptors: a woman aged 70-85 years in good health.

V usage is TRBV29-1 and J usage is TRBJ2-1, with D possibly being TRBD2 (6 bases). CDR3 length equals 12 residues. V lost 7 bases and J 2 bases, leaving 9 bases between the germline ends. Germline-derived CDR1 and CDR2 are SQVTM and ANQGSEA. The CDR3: CSGRVPYNEQFF. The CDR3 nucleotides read TGCAGCGGGAGGGTCCCCTACAATGAGCAGTTCTTC.

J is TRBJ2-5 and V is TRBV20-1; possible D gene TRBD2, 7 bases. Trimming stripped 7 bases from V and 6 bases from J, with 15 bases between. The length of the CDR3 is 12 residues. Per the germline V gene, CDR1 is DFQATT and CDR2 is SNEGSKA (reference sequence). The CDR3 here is CSGEGGQQTQYF. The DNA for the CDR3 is TGCAGTGGGGAGGGGGGCCAGCAGACCCAGTACTTC.

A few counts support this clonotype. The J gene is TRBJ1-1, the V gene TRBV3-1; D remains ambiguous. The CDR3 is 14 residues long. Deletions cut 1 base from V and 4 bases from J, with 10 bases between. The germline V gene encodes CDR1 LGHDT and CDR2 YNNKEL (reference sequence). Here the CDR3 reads CASSQGGYSTEAFF. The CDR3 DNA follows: TGTGCCAGCAGCCAAGGGGGTTATAGCACTGAAGCTTTCTTT.

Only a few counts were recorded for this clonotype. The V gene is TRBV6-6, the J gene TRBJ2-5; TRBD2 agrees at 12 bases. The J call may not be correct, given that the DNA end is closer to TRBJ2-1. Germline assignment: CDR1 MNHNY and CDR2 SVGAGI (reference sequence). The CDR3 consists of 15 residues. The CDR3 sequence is CASTLTLAGGDEQFF. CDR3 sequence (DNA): TGTGCCAGCACATTGACACTAGCGGGAGGCGATGAGCAGTTCTTC.

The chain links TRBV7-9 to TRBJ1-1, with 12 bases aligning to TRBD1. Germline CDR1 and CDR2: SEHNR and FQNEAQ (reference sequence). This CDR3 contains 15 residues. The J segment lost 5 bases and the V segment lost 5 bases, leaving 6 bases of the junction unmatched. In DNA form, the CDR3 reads TGTGCCAGCAGCCTCCGGGACAGGGGGCGAACTGAAGCTTTCTTT. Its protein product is CASSLRDRGRTEAFF.

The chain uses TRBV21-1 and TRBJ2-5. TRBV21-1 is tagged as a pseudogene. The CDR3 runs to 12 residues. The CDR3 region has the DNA TGTGCCACTGGCAGGGACCAAGAGACCCAGTACTTC. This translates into CATGRDQETQYF.

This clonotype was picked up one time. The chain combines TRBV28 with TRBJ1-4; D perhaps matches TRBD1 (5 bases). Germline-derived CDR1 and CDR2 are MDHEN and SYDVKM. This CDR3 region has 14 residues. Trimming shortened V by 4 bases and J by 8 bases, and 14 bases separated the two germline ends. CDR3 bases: TGTGCCAGCAGTTCCCTAGGATGGGGCGAAAAACTGTTTTTT. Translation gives CASSSLGWGEKLFF.

CDR3 sequence reads: CASRAGPGYEQYF. CDR3 in DNA: TGTGCCAGCAGGGCCGGGCCGGGCTACGAGCAGTACTTC. The rearrangement uses TRBV3-1 and TRBJ2-7; no firm D call. Per germline, CDR1 LGHDT and CDR2 YNNKEL (reference sequence). Deletions cut 6 bases from V and 3 bases from J, with 12 bases between. This CDR3 contains 13 residues.

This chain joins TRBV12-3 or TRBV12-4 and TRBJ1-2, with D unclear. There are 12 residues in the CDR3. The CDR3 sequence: CTTAGRNYGYTF. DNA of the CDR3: TGTACCACGGCCGGTAGGAACTATGGCTACACCTTC.

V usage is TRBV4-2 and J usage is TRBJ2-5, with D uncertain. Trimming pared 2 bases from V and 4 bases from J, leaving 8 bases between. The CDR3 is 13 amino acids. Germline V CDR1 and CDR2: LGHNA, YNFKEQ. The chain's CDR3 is CASSQPDTETQYF. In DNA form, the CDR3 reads TGTGCCAGCAGCCAACCTGACACAGAGACCCAGTACTTC.

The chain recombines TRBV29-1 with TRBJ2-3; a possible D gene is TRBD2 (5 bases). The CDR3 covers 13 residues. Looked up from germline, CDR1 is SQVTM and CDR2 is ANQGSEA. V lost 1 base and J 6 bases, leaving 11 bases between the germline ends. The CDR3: CSVEGRREDTQYF. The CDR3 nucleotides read TGCAGCGTTGAAGGGAGAAGGGAGGATACGCAGTATTTT.

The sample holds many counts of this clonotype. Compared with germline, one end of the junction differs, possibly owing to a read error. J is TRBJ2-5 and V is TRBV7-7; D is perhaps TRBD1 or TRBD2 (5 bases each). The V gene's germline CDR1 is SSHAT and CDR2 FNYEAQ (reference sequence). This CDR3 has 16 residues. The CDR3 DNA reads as TGTGCTAGCAGCTCTTCTCAGGGCCGAGGGGCAGAGACCCAGTACTTC. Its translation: CASSSSQGRGAETQYF.

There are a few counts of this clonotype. The CDR3 DNA sequence: TGTGCCAGCAGCCAGACTAGCGGGAACTACAATGAGCAGTTCTTC. Its protein product is CASSQTSGNYNEQFF. The chain uses TRBV7-8 and TRBJ2-1; TRBD2 aligns across 11 bases. V lost 5 bases, J lost 3 bases, and 3 bases stayed unmatched. CDR3 length: 15 amino acids. Germline V gene data show CDR1 as SGHVS and CDR2 as FQNEAQ.

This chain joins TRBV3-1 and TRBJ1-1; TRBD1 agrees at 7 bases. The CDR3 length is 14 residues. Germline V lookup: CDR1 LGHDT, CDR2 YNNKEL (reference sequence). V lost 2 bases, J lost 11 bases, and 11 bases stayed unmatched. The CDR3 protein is CASSQPDREGDAFF. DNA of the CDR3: TGTGCCAGCAGCCAACCCGACAGGGAGGGTGACGCTTTCTTT.

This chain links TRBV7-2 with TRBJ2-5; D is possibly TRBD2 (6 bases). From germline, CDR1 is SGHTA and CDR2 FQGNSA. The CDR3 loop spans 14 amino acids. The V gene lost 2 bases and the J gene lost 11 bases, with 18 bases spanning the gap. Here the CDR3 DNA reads TGTGCCAGCAGCTTATTACCGGGAGTGAGGGAGCAGTACTTC. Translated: CASSLLPGVREQYF.

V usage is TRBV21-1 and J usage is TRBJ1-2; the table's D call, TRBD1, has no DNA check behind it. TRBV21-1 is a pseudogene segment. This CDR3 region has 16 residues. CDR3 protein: CASSTDRGPQNYGYTF. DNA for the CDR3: TGTGCCAGCAGCACCGACAGGGGGCCCCAGAACTATGGCTACACCTTC.

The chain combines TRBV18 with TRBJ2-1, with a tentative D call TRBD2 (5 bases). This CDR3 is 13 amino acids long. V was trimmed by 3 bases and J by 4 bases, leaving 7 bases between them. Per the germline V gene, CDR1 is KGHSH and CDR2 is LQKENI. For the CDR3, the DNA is TGTGCCAGCTCACCTAGGACTTACAATGAGCAGTTCTTC. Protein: CASSPRTYNEQFF.